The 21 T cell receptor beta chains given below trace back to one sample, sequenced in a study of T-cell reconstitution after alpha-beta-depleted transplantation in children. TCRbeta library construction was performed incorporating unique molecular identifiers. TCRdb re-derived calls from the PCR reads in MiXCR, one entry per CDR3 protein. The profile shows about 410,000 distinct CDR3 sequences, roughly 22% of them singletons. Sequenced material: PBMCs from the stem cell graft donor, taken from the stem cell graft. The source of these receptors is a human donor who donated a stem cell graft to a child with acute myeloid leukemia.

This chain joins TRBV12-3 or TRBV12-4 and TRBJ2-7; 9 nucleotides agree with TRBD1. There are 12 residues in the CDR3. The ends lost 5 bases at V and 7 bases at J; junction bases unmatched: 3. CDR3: CASSRTGEEQYF. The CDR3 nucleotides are TGTGCCAGCAGTAGGACAGGGGAAGAGCAGTACTTC.

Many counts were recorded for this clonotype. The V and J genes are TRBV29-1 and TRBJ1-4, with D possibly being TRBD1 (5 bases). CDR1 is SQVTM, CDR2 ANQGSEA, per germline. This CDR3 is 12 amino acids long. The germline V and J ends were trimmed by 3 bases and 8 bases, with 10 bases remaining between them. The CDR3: CSVDLGTEKLFF. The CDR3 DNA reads TGCAGCGTTGATCTTGGGACCGAAAAACTGTTTTTT.

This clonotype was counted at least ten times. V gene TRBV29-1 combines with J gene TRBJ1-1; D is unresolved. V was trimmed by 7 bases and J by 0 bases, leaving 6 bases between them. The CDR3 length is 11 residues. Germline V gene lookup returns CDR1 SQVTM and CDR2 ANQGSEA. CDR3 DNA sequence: TGCAGCGCCGGCCTGAACACTGAAGCTTTCTTT. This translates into CSAGLNTEAFF.

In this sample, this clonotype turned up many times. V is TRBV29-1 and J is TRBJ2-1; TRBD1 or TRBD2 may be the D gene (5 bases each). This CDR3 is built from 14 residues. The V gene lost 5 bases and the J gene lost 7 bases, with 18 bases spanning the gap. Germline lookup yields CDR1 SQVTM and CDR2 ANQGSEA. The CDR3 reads CSVTVGPPGNEQFF. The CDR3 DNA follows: TGCAGCGTTACCGTGGGACCGCCGGGAAATGAGCAGTTCTTC.

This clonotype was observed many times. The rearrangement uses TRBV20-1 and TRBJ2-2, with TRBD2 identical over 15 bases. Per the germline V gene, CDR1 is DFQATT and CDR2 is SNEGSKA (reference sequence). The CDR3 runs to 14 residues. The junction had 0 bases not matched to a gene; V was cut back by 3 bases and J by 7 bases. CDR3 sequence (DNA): TGCAGTGCTAGGGGACTAGCGGGAGGCGGGGAGCTGTTTTTT. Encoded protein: CSARGLAGGGELFF.

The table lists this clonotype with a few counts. CDR3 amino acids: CSACLRTSTDTQYF. CDR3 in DNA: TGCAGTGCTTGCCTCAGAACTAGCACAGATACGCAGTATTTT. This chain joins TRBV20-1 and TRBJ2-3; D uncertain. Germline CDR1 DFQATT, CDR2 SNEGSKA (reference sequence). V was shortened by 5 bases and J by 0 bases, with 12 bases between the two germline ends. This CDR3 contains 14 residues.

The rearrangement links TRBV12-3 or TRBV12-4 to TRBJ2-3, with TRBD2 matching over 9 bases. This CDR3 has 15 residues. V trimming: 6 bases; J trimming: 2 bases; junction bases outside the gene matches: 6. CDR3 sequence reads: CASSNSGSVTDTQYF. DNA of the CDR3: TGTGCCAGCAGCAATAGCGGGAGTGTCACAGATACGCAGTATTTT.

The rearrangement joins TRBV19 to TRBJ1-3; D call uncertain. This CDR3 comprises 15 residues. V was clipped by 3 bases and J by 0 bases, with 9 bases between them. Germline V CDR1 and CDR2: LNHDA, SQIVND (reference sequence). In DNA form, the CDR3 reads TGTGCCAGTAGTATCGCGGGAAGCTCTGGAAACACCATATATTTT. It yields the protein CASSIAGSSGNTIYF.

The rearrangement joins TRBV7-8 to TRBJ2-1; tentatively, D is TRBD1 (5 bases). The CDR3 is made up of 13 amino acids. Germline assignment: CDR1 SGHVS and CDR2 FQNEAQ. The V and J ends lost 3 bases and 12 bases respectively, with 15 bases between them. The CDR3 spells CASSLDTSTRQFF. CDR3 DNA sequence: TGTGCCAGCAGCTTGGACACCTCCACCAGGCAGTTCTTC.

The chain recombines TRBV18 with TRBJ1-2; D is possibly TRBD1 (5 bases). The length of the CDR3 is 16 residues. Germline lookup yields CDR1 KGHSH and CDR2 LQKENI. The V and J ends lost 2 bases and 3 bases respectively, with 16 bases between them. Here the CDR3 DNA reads TGTGCCAGCTCACCATCGGGCCGGGGGAGAGACTATGGCTACACCTTC. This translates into CASSPSGRGRDYGYTF.

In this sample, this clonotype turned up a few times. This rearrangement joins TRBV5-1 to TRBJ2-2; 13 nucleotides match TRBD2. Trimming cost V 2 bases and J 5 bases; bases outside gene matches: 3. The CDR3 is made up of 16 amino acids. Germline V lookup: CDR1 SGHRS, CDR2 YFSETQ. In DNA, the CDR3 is TGCGCCAGCAGCTTCCTACTAGCGGGAGGGACCGGGGAGCTGTTTTTT. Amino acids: CASSFLLAGGTGELFF. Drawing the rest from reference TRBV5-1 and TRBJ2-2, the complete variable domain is KAGVTQTPRYLIKTRGQQVTLSCSPISGHRSVSWYQQTPGQGLQFLFEYFSETQRNKGNFPGRFSGRQFSNSRSEMNVSTLELGDSALYLCASSFLLAGGTGELFFGEGSRLTVL.

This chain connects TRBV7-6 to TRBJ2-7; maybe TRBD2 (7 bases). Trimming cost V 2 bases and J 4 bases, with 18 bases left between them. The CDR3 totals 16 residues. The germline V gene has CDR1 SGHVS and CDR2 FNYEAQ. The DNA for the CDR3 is TGTGCCAGCAGCTTACGAGGGGGGGTGTCGGGGTACGAGCAGTACTTC. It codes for CASSLRGGVSGYEQYF.

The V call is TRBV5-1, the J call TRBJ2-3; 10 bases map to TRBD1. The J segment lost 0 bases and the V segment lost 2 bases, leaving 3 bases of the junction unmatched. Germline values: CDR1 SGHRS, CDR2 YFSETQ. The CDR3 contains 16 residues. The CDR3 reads CASSFGGQGSTDTQYF. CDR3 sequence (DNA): TGCGCCAGCAGCTTCGGGGGACAGGGGAGCACAGATACGCAGTATTTT.

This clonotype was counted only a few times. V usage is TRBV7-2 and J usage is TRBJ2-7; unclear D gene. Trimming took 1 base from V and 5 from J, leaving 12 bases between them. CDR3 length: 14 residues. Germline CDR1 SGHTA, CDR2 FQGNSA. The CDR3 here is CASSLVPLSNEQYF. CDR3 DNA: TGTGCCAGCAGCTTAGTGCCGCTTTCGAACGAGCAGTACTTC.

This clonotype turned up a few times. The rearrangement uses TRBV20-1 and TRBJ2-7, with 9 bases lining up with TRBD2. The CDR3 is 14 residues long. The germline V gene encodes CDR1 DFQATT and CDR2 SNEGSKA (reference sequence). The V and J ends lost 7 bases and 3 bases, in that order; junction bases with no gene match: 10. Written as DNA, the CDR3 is TGCAGTGGGCAGGTTAGCGGGAGTTTCTACGAGCAGTACTTC. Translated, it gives CSGQVSGSFYEQYF.

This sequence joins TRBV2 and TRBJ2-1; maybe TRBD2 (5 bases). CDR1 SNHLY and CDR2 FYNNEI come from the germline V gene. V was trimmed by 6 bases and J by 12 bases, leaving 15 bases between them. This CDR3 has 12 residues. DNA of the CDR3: TGTGCCAGCAGAGCGGACCACCGTCCGCAGTTCTTC. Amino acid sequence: CASRADHRPQFF.

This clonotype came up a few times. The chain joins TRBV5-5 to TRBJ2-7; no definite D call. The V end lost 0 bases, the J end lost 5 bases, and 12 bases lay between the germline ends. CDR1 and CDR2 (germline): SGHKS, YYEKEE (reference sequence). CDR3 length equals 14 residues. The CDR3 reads CASSLVTSLNEQYF. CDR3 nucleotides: TGTGCCAGCAGCTTGGTTACCAGTTTAAACGAGCAGTACTTC.

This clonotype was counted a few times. CDR3 sequence (DNA): TGTGCCAGCAGCGATCAACAGGGGGCGGTTTCCTACAATGAGCAGTTCTTC. Translation: CASSDQQGAVSYNEQFF. The chain uses TRBV28 and TRBJ2-1; TRBD1 aligns across 9 bases. Germline V gene data show CDR1 as MDHEN and CDR2 as SYDVKM. J gave up 1 base and V 6 bases, and 10 bases lay outside the gene matches. CDR3 length: 17 amino acids.

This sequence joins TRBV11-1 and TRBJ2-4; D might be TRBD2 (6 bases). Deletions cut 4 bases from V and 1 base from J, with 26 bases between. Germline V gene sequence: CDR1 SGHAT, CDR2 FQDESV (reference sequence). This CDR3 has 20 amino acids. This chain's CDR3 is CASSSDAAGRRNGAKNIQYF. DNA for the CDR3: TGTGCCAGCAGCTCCGACGCTGCGGGAAGAAGGAATGGGGCCAAAAACATTCAGTACTTC.

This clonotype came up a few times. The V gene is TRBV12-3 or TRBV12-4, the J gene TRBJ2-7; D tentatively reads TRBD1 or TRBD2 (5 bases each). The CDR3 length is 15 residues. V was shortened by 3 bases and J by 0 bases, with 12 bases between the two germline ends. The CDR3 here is CASSFPGRNSYEQYF. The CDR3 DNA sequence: TGTGCCAGCAGTTTCCCGGGACGAAACTCCTACGAGCAGTACTTC.

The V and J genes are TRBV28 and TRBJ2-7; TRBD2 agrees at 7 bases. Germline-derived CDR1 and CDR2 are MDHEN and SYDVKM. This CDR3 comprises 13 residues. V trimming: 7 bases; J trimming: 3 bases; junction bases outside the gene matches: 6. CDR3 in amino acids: CASNWGGVYEQYF. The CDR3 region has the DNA TGTGCCAGCAATTGGGGGGGAGTCTACGAGCAGTACTTC.